This TCR beta chain was observed in a study of blood T cells in healthy people across ages. This clonotype showed up just a few times. Its matching antigen is unknown. The CDR3 has 14 amino acids. The V end was cut by 0 bases, the J end by 9 bases, with 13 bases between. The germline V gene encodes CDR1 SGDLS and CDR2 YYNGEE. At least 7 million PBMCs were isolated per sample. A J-beta primer mix and a sample-barcoded 5' primer were used in a second PCR of about 7 to 12 cycles. The template-switch adaptor was a 5' adaptor with 12 random nucleotides. It tagged each cDNA molecule. MiXCR was run by TCRdb on the 5' RACE reads, yielding one entry per CDR3 protein. The sample includes 1.5 million to 2 million distinct CDR3 sequences, around half seen only once; the top ten take around 2.1%. The study, taken as a whole, reports: TCR beta diversity per million T cells fell roughly linearly with age. Changes seen in expanded clonotypes were possibly confounded by donor CMV status left unknown.

V is TRBV9 and J is TRBJ2-1; TRBD1 might be the D (5 bases). The TCR comes from a woman in her thirties or forties in good health. Sequencing was performed on blood. CDR3 sequence: CASSVAGAVSEQFF. The CDR3, as DNA: TGTGCCAGCAGCGTAGCTGGGGCTGTTAGTGAGCAGTTCTTC.